This T cell receptor (beta chain) came from a study of shared clonotypes between healthy human individuals. On this clone itself: Distinct nucleotide sequences in the sample also encode this CDR3.

The table came from immunoSEQ multiplex PCR; TCRdb's copy has only in-frame clones and leaves some out. The top ten clones hold around 1.7% of a sample with about 2.1 million clones, around 93% of them seen once. Naive CD8 isolation took CD45RO-negative cells positively selected for CCR7 and excluded terminally differentiated effector memory CD45RA+ cells. CDR1 and CDR2 from the germline V gene are LNHDA and SQIVND (reference sequence). The V and J ends lost 1 base and 2 bases, in that order; junction bases with no gene match: 3. There are 15 residues in the CDR3. The rearrangement joins TRBV19 to TRBJ2-7, with 9 bases fitting TRBD1. The sample taken for sequencing was naive CD8+ T cells from PBMCs. The sequence was collected from a man between 18 and 29 years old in good health. Some clones in this sample may be carry-over from other donors' samples. The CDR3 coding sequence is TGTGCCAGTAGTATAGCCGGGACAGGGCCCTACGAGCAGTACTTC. Protein product: CASSIAGTGPYEQYF.